One sample yielded the 9 T cell receptor beta chains listed below, sequenced in a study of cytomegalovirus exposure and HLA in healthy donors. Both 60 Vbeta primers and 13 Jbeta primers went into the PCR. Libraries were prepared by immunoSEQ multiplex PCR; TCRdb keeps only in-frame clonotypes and omits some of them. The sample gives over 150,000 clones, roughly 78% of which show up once; roughly 1.9% is in the top ten. Material: PBMCs. These receptors were collected from a man aged 35 to 55 in good health and CMV-seronegative.

This clone was recorded a few times. The chain carries TRBV28 and TRBJ1-1; D possibly corresponds to TRBD1 (6 bases). The CDR3 sequence is 14 residues long. The ends were cut back, 8 bases at V and 0 bases at J, with 13 bases in the middle. Germline assignment: CDR1 MDHEN and CDR2 SYDVKM. CDR3 sequence: CASQFRGMNTEAFF. CDR3 DNA sequence: TGTGCCAGCCAGTTCAGGGGAATGAACACTGAAGCTTTCTTT. Using reference TRBV28 and TRBJ1-1 for the parts outside the CDR3, the full variable domain is DVKVTQSSRYLVKRTGEKVFLECVQDMDHENMFWYRQDPGLGLRLIYFSYDVKMKEKGDIPEGYSVSREKKERFSLILESASTNQTSMYLCASQFRGMNTEAFFGQGTRLTVV.

The rearrangement uses TRBV2 and TRBJ2-7; 12 positions match TRBD2. This CDR3 is 14 amino acids long. Germline assignment: CDR1 SNHLY and CDR2 FYNNEI. V shed 6 bases and J 3 bases; nucleotides not matched to a gene: 3. The CDR3 reads CASSQTSGSYEQYF. The CDR3, as DNA: TGTGCCAGCAGCCAGACTAGCGGGAGCTACGAGCAGTACTTC. The whole variable domain, remainder taken from reference TRBV2 and TRBJ2-7, is EPEVTQTPSHQVTQMGQEVILRCVPISNHLYFYWYRQILGQKVEFLVSFYNNEISEKSEIFDDQFSVERPDGSNFTLKIRSTKLEDSAMYFCASSQTSGSYEQYFGPGTRLTVT.

This clone was counted a single time. Germline and junction disagree at one end, which may indicate a read error. This sequence joins TRBV27 and TRBJ2-4; D not certain. Germline CDR1 MNHEY, CDR2 SMNVEV (reference sequence). The CDR3 has 12 amino acids. As DNA, the CDR3 is TGTGCCAGTGGCTTGGCCAAAAACAGTCAGTACTTC. Residues: CASGLAKNSQYF.

The chain joins TRBV18 to TRBJ2-2, with 8 bases that match TRBD2. The CDR3 totals 15 residues. Trimming cost V 4 bases and J 4 bases; bases outside gene matches: 5. Germline V gene lookup returns CDR1 KGHSH and CDR2 LQKENI. The CDR3 DNA reads TGTGCCAGCTCACTTGCCGGGAGGGGCACCGGGGAGCTGTTTTTT. Amino acids: CASSLAGRGTGELFF.

The chain employs TRBV5-5 and TRBJ2-4; TRBD1 matches at 7 bases. Germline values: CDR1 SGHKS, CDR2 YYEKEE (reference sequence). The length of the CDR3 is 18 residues. V trimming: 4 bases; J trimming: 0 bases; junction bases outside the gene matches: 13. The CDR3 is CASSQLYRDRVAKNIQYF. CDR3 sequence (DNA): TGTGCCAGCAGCCAACTCTACCGGGACAGAGTAGCCAAAAACATTCAGTACTTC.

The chain uses TRBV6-1 and TRBJ1-5; D gene unclear. The CDR3 sequence is 14 residues long. Trimming took 2 bases from V and 6 from J, leaving 11 bases between them. The germline CDR1 and CDR2 sequences are MNHNS and SASEGT. CDR3 sequence: CASSERWGGQPQHF. CDR3 sequence (DNA): TGTGCCAGCAGTGAACGGTGGGGAGGTCAGCCCCAGCATTTT.

The rearrangement links TRBV7-8 to TRBJ1-2; tentative D call: TRBD1 (5 bases). Germline V gene lookup returns CDR1 SGHVS and CDR2 FQNEAQ. The V end was cut by 0 bases, the J end by 5 bases, with 10 bases between. This CDR3 spans 14 amino acids. The CDR3 bases are TGTGCCAGCAGCTTAGCGGGACTAAGATATGGCTACACCTTC. Protein sequence: CASSLAGLRYGYTF.

A note on this clone: A read error may produce the germline difference seen at one junction end. This chain connects TRBV15 to TRBJ2-4; TRBD1 matches 8 bases. Per germline, CDR1 LNHNV and CDR2 YYDKDF (reference sequence). This CDR3 spans 16 amino acids. CDR3 in amino acids: CATSRDYGAGGNSQYF. The CDR3 DNA reads as TGTGCCACCAGCAGAGATTACGGTGCAGGGGGCAACAGTCAGTACTTC.

J is TRBJ1-1 and V is TRBV6-4, with a possible D match to TRBD1 (6 bases). Trimming took 5 bases from V and 5 from J, leaving 18 bases between them. Germline V gene lookup returns CDR1 MRHNA and CDR2 SNTAGT. The CDR3 consists of 15 residues. CDR3 DNA sequence: TGTGCCAGCAGTCGCCAGGCAGGGGTGGTGACTGAAGCTTTCTTT. Translation: CASSRQAGVVTEAFF.